The rows below give T cell receptor beta chains drawn from one sample of a study of shared clonotypes between healthy human individuals. Only in-frame clones appear in the TCRdb table, and some are missing; sequencing was by immunoSEQ multiplex PCR. Altogether roughly 450,000 clones are present, less than 85% being singletons, with the ten largest covering under 15%. Input material: PBMCs. These receptor sequences come from a woman in her thirties or forties in good health. Some clones in this sample may be carry-over from other donors' samples. The CDR3 runs from the conserved cysteine through the conserved F or W. A D gene is named only where the DNA matches it firmly. Clone size, where shown, is once, few, many, or a class for clones that have expanded.

abundance	d_gene	v_gene	j_gene	CDR3aa	CDR3nt
NA	NA	TRBV5-4	TRBJ2-7	CASSLGTRPYEQYF	TGTGCCAGCAGCCTCGGGACCAGACCATACGAGCAGTACTTC
NA	NA	TRBV19	TRBJ2-1	CASSIGGSVYNEQFF	TGTGCCAGTAGTATAGGGGGTAGCGTCTACAATGAGCAGTTCTTC
once	NA	TRBV7-8	TRBJ2-7	CASSLVYRGPYEQYF	TGTGCCAGCAGCTTAGTCTATCGGGGGCCCTACGAGCAGTACTTC
NA	TRBD2	TRBV10-3	TRBJ2-1	CAISAGLAGSDEQFF	TGTGCCATCAGTGCGGGACTAGCGGGATCTGATGAGCAGTTCTTC
NA	NA	TRBV29-1	TRBJ2-3	CSVTRDISTDTQYF	TGCAGCGTGACTAGGGACATAAGCACAGATACGCAGTATTTT
NA	TRBD1	TRBV19	TRBJ1-1	CASSPRQGLYTEAFF	TGTGCCAGTAGTCCCAGACAGGGGTTGTACACTGAAGCTTTCTTT
NA	NA	TRBV28	TRBJ1-4	CASSLLGEKLFF	TGTGCCAGCAGTTTACTTGGAGAAAAACTGTTTTTT
NA	TRBD1	TRBV28	TRBJ2-7	CASSSGTGDYEQYF	TGTGCCAGCAGTTCGGGGACAGGAGACTACGAGCAGTACTTC
NA	TRBD2	TRBV28	TRBJ2-7	CASSLRLAGYEQYF	TGTGCCAGCAGTCTAAGACTAGCGGGGTACGAGCAGTACTTC
NA	TRBD2	TRBV27	TRBJ2-1	CASSPQLAGVWNEQFF	TGTGCCAGCAGTCCCCAACTAGCGGGAGTATGGAATGAGCAGTTCTTC
NA	NA	TRBV5-8	TRBJ1-3	CASSFLGISGNTIYF	TGTGCCAGCAGCTTTCTGGGCATCTCTGGAAACACCATATATTTT
NA	TRBD2	TRBV7-3	TRBJ2-1	CASSSGLAGYNEQFF	TGTGCCAGCAGTAGTGGACTAGCGGGGTACAATGAGCAGTTCTTC
NA	NA	TRBV11-2	TRBJ1-1	CASSYFHPTWGVTEAFF	TGTGCCAGCAGCTACTTCCACCCGACATGGGGGGTCACTGAAGCTTTCTTT